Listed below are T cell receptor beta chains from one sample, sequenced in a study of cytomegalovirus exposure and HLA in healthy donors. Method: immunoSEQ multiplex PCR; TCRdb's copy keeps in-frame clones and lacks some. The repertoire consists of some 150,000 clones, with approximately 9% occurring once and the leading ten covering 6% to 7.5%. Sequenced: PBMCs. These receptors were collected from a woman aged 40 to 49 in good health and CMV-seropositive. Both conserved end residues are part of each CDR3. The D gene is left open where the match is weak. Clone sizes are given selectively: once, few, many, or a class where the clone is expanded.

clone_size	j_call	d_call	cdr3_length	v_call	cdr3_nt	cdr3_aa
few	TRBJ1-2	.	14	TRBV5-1	TGCGCCAGCAGCAAACAGGGTGGCGACTATGGCTACACCTTC	CASSKQGGDYGYTF
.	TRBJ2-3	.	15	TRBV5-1	TGCGCCAGCACTCCAACGGGGGTAAGCACAGATACGCAGTATTTT	CASTPTGVSTDTQYF
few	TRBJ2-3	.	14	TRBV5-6	TGTGCCAGCAGCTTGGACACGGGGACAGATACGCAGTATTTT	CASSLDTGTDTQYF
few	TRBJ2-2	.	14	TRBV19	TGTGCCAGTAGTATAGGGGCCGGAACCGGGGAGCTGTTTTTT	CASSIGAGTGELFF
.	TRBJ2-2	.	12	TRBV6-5	TGTGCCAGCAGTATCCCGGGCGGGGAGCTGTTTTTT	CASSIPGGELFF
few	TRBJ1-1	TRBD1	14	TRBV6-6	TGTGCCAGCAGTTACTCGAGTGGGGGACAGGAAGCTTTCTTT	CASSYSSGGQEAFF
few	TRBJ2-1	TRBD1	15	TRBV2	TGTGCCAGCAGTACGGGACAGGGGATTGTCGATGAGCAGTTCTTC	CASSTGQGIVDEQFF
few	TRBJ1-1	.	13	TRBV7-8	TGTGCCAGCAGCCGCCCGGGGAACACTGAAGCTTTCTTT	CASSRPGNTEAFF
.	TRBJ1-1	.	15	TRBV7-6	TGTGCCAGCAGAGAGGCGATCGACTTGAACACTGAAGCTTTCTTT	CASREAIDLNTEAFF
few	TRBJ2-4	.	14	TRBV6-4	TGTGCCAGCAGTGACCGCGGAGTAGAAAACATTCAGTACTTC	CASSDRGVENIQYF
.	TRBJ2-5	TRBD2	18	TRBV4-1	TGCGCCAGCAGCCACGCGTCAAGGACTAGCGGGGGATATGAGACCCAGTACTTC	CASSHASRTSGGYETQYF
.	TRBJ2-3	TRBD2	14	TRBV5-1	TGCGCCAGCAGGCCTCGGGCGGGGGGAAATACGCAGTATTTT	CASRPRAGGNTQYF
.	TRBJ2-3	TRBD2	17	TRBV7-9	TGTGCCAGCAGCGCCAATATAGCGGGGGGGCCGGTCGATACGCAGTATTTT	CASSANIAGGPVDTQYF
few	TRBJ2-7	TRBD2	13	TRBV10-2	TGCGCCAGCAGGGCTAGCGGCTCCTACGAGCAGTACTTC	CASRASGSYEQYF
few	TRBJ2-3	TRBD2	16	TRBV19	TGTGCCAGTAGTACCCGACTAGCGGGGGGAACAGATACGCAGTATTTT	CASSTRLAGGTDTQYF
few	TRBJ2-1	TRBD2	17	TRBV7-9	TGTGCCAGCAGCATCAGTTCGGGACTAGAATCGTACAATGAGCAGTTCTTC	CASSISSGLESYNEQFF